This T cell receptor (beta chain) was observed in a study of response to subunit inactivated influenza vaccine. Study findings and constraints: A suggestion made by the authors is that each seasonal influenza vaccination recruits few new T cells.

Worth noting for this clonotype: Its specificity is unknown. One end of the junction varies from germline; a read error may be responsible.

MiXCR, applied by TCRdb to the RT-PCR reads, yields one record per CDR3 protein. The sample lists over 150,000 distinct CDR3 sequences, approximately 11% seen once, with under 40% in the top ten. This CDR3 is 15 amino acids long. Germline V gives CDR1 MDHEN, CDR2 SYDVKM. Sequencing used CD8+ T cells sorted from PBMCs, obtained roughly 24 months after vaccination. The gene calls are TRBV28 and TRBJ2-2; D not resolved. This TCR derives from a man between 45 and 75 years old who received an inactivated influenza vaccine. The CDR3 loop is CTSSLLPPDTGELFF. The CDR3, as DNA: TGTACCAGCAGTTTACTTCCTCCTGACACCGGGGAGCTGTTTTTT.